The source of this T cell receptor (beta chain) is a study of shared clonotypes between healthy human individuals. Study as a whole: In total, the donors were a couple of women and a few men aged 18 to 49.

The ends were cut back, 0 bases at V and 11 bases at J, with 14 bases in the middle. Per the germline V gene, CDR1 is SGHRS and CDR2 is YFSETQ. There are 13 residues in the CDR3. Profiled with immunoSEQ multiplex PCR; TCRdb holds only in-frame clones, not every one. Of roughly 490,000 clones listed, 65% to 80% are singletons. The J gene is TRBJ1-1, the V gene TRBV5-1; D is ambiguous. The sequence was obtained from a woman aged 40 to 49 in good health. Some clones in this sample may be carry-over from other donors' samples. Sequenced sample: PBMCs. The CDR3 DNA reads TGCGCCAGCAGCTTGGACAGAGGGAATGCGGCTTTCTTT. Encoded protein: CASSLDRGNAAFF.